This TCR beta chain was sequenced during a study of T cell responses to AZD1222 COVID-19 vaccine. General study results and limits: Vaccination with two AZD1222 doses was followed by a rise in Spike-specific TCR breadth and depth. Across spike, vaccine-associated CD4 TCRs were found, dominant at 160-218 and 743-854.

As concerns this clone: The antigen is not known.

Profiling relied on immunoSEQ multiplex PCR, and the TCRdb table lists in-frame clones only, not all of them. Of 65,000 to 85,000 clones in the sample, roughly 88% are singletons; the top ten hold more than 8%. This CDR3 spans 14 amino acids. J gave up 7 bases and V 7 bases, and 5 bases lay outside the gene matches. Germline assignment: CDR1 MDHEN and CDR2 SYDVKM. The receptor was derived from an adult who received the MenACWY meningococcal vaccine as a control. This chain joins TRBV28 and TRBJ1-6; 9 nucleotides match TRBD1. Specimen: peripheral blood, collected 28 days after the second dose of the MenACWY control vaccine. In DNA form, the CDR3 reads TGTGCCAGCATCCGGACAGGGGCCAATTCACCCCTCCACTTT. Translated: CASIRTGANSPLHF.